One TCR beta chain is described in this entry. The antigen it recognizes is unknown. Per-base quality was not reported, and no clone a single base away is much larger than it. Libraries were prepared through the immunoSEQ multiplex PCR assay. This is the immuneACCESS table as TCRdb keeps it, with only in-frame sequences that have V and J called. A part of the clones is gone; compared with another copy, unresolved V genes explain less than half, and the rest is unexplained. For this sample there are 11,000 to 15,000 clones; over 75% appear just once. Approximately 15% of the sample goes to the ten largest clones. The data belong to a study of radiotherapy plus CTLA-4 blockade in lung cancer (dated 2018 in TCRdb). The study in broad terms: Among enrolled patients, approximately 17% had an objective response and roughly 31% reached disease control. The research as a whole found: After treatment with radiotherapy and ipilimumab, TCR clones that originated in tumors expanded in peripheral blood. The strongest predictors of response, as reported, were early dynamic changes in blood T cell clones along with a rise in serum interferon-beta after radiation.

The germline V gene provides CDR1 SNHLY and CDR2 FYNNEI. Between the V and J ends, shortened by 4 bases and 6 bases respectively, the junction contains 13 bases. The CDR3, cysteine through phenylalanine, is 13 amino acids long. The retained sequence is limited to the CDR3, 39 bases, with the frame set at the first base. In this study, focal radiation therapy paired with CTLA-4 blockade (ipilimumab) was tested in patients who had chemo-refractory metastatic non-small-cell lung cancer. The receptor chain draws on TRBV2 and TRBJ2-7; the D segment could be TRBD1, given 6 matching bases. Sequencing used peripheral blood, obtained from a patient treated with radiotherapy plus ipilimumab. This TCR derives from a human donor with non-small cell lung cancer that progressed on radiotherapy plus ipilimumab. Some clones in this sample may be carry-over from other donors' samples. The DNA sequence is given as TGTGCCAGCAGTGGGGACGGACAGCTCGAGCAGTACTTC. This codes for CASSGDGQLEQYF.